The 31 T cell receptor beta chains reported below all come from one sample, sequenced in a study of blood T cells in healthy people across ages. Primed by a sample-barcoded 5' primer and a J-beta primer mix, a second PCR proceeded for 7 to 11 cycles. MiXCR, applied by TCRdb to the 5' RACE reads, yields one record per CDR3 protein. Of about 680,000 distinct CDR3 sequences listed, approximately 49% are singletons. The sample consisted of blood. These receptors were collected from a woman aged 55-69 years in good health.

The table lists this clonotype with a few counts. DNA for the CDR3: TGTGCCAGCAGCACCGGACCGCTACGCTACACCTTC. This codes for CASSTGPLRYTF. The chain employs TRBV6-2 or TRBV6-3 and TRBJ1-2; unclear D gene. V lost 6 bases and J 9 bases, leaving 14 bases between the germline ends. From germline, CDR1 is MNHEY and CDR2 SVGEGT. The CDR3 consists of 12 residues.

The chain uses TRBV28 and TRBJ2-5; D call uncertain. With 1 base removed from V and 4 bases from J, the gap between germline ends came to 13 bases. CDR1 and CDR2 from the germline V gene are MDHEN and SYDVKM. CDR3 length: 15 amino acids. CDR3 loop: CASSLYPRSGETQYF. The CDR3 DNA reads as TGTGCCAGCAGTTTATACCCGCGGTCCGGAGAGACCCAGTACTTC.

This clonotype was observed a few times. The rearrangement joins TRBV20-1 to TRBJ2-3; D unresolved. This CDR3 is built from 12 residues. Deletions cut 6 bases from V and 2 bases from J, with 9 bases between. Germline loops: CDR1 DFQATT, CDR2 SNEGSKA (reference sequence). Here the CDR3 DNA reads TGCAGTGCCGTGGGTAACACAGATACGCAGTATTTT. Protein sequence: CSAVGNTDTQYF.

This chain links TRBV7-2 with TRBJ2-3; 12 positions match TRBD2. CDR1 is SGHTA and CDR2 is FQGNSA in the germline V gene. The CDR3 contains 18 residues. Trimming cost V 4 bases and J 1 base; bases outside gene matches: 9. The CDR3 protein is CASSSRSSGRVGTDTQYF. The DNA of the CDR3 is TGTGCCAGCAGCTCCCGTTCTAGCGGGAGGGTAGGCACAGATACGCAGTATTTT.

The chain joins TRBV30 to TRBJ2-1; D is unclear. The CDR3 totals 11 residues. Germline lookup yields CDR1 GTSNPN and CDR2 SVGIG (reference sequence). Deletions cut 8 bases from V and 9 bases from J, with 14 bases between. The CDR3 is CAGKANSEQFF. CDR3 nucleotides: TGTGCCGGAAAGGCTAACAGTGAGCAGTTCTTC.

This clonotype was recorded many times. This rearrangement joins TRBV29-1 to TRBJ2-5, with TRBD1 matching 7 bases. The length of the CDR3 is 12 residues. The germline V gene has CDR1 SQVTM and CDR2 ANQGSEA. The CDR3 nucleotides read TGCAGTGCAGACAGGGATCAAGAGACCCAGTACTTC. Protein product: CSADRDQETQYF.

V is TRBV7-2 and J is TRBJ2-7; D is unclear. Germline lookup yields CDR1 SGHTA and CDR2 FQGNSA. V was clipped by 5 bases and J by 1 base, with 9 bases between them. The CDR3 has 13 amino acids. The CDR3 protein is CASSDELSYEQYF. The CDR3 DNA follows: TGTGCCAGCAGCGACGAGCTATCCTACGAGCAGTACTTC.

This clonotype was seen ten or more times. The rearrangement joins TRBV20-1 to TRBJ2-5, with a weak D call TRBD1 (6 bases). The CDR3 spans 14 residues. Deletions cut 3 bases from V and 1 base from J, with 12 bases between. CDR1 and CDR2 from the germline V gene are DFQATT and SNEGSKA (reference sequence). The chain's CDR3 is CSASGGTSQETQYF. The CDR3 DNA is TGCAGTGCTAGCGGTGGGACATCCCAAGAGACCCAGTACTTC.

This clonotype has at least ten counts. The chain joins TRBV11-2 to TRBJ2-7, with 7 bases matching TRBD2. CDR3 length equals 16 residues. V lost 4 bases to trimming and J lost 0 bases; unmatched junction nucleotides: 9. CDR1 and CDR2 (germline): SGHAT, FQNNGV. In nucleotides, the CDR3 is TGTGCCAGCAGCTCACTCGGGGGGTACAGCTCCTACGAGCAGTACTTC. It encodes CASSSLGGYSSYEQYF.

The chain has TRBV7-2 and TRBJ2-3; tentatively, D is TRBD1 or TRBD2 (5 bases each). CDR1 is SGHTA and CDR2 is FQGNSA in the germline V gene. The CDR3 contains 14 residues. Trimming stripped 4 bases from V and 5 bases from J, with 13 bases between. The CDR3 bases are TGTGCCAGCAGCTCACGGGACGGAAGAGATACGCAGTATTTT. Its translation is CASSSRDGRDTQYF.

The chain is built from TRBV11-2 and TRBJ2-7, with 9 positions matching TRBD2. V shed 0 bases and J 2 bases; nucleotides not matched to a gene: 20. CDR3 size: 21 residues. Germline CDR1 reads SGHAT; CDR2 reads FQNNGV. The CDR3: CASSLETSGWAERGGAYEQYF. CDR3 nucleotide sequence: TGTGCCAGCAGCTTAGAAACTAGCGGGTGGGCCGAGAGAGGTGGGGCCTACGAGCAGTACTTC.

This clonotype has at least ten counts. J is TRBJ2-3 and V is TRBV20-1; D perhaps matches TRBD2 (7 bases). The V and J ends lost 6 bases and 1 base respectively, with 17 bases between them. This CDR3 has 15 residues. Germline CDR1 and CDR2: DFQATT and SNEGSKA (reference sequence). CDR3 coding DNA: TGCAGTGCCCCGAGGGGGGGCGGGGGCACAGATACGCAGTATTTT. It codes for CSAPRGGGGTDTQYF.

The chain recombines TRBV20-1 with TRBJ2-5; weak D call: TRBD2 (6 bases). Between the trimmed V and J ends, which lost 0 bases and 5 bases, there was a span of 22 bases. The CDR3 contains 17 residues. Germline lookup yields CDR1 DFQATT and CDR2 SNEGSKA (reference sequence). This chain's CDR3 is CSARDGGLGGELETQYF. The CDR3 bases are TGCAGTGCTAGAGATGGGGGGTTGGGGGGAGAGTTGGAGACCCAGTACTTC.

The chain employs TRBV20-1 and TRBJ2-3, with TRBD1 as a possible D gene (6 bases). Per the germline V gene, CDR1 is DFQATT and CDR2 is SNEGSKA (reference sequence). The CDR3 contains 15 residues. The germline V and J ends were trimmed by 0 bases and 6 bases, with 16 bases remaining between them. This CDR3 is CSARDPQGGADTQYF. In DNA form, the CDR3 reads TGCAGTGCTAGAGATCCACAGGGTGGGGCGGATACGCAGTATTTT.

V is TRBV24-1 and J is TRBJ2-3; 11 bases fit TRBD2. This CDR3 is built from 16 residues. V was pared by 3 bases and J by 2 bases, with 3 bases of the junction left unmatched. The germline CDR1 and CDR2 sequences are KGHDR and SFDVKD. CDR3 coding DNA: TGTGCCACCAGTGATCAGACTAGCGGGAACACAGATACGCAGTATTTT. Amino acid sequence: CATSDQTSGNTDTQYF.

This clonotype was seen more than once but under ten times. The DNA of the CDR3 is TGTGCCAGCAGCCCCCCCGGGCTCCACAATGAGCAGTTCTTC. This gives the protein CASSPPGLHNEQFF. The chain uses TRBV3-1 and TRBJ2-1, with no clear D. V lost 4 bases and J lost 5, with 12 bases in between. This CDR3 is 14 amino acids long. The V gene's germline CDR1 is LGHDT and CDR2 YNNKEL (reference sequence).

This chain uses TRBV20-1 with TRBJ1-6, with 8 positions matching TRBD1. V lost 5 bases to trimming and J lost 8 bases; unmatched junction nucleotides: 11. This CDR3 comprises 15 residues. The germline V gene encodes CDR1 DFQATT and CDR2 SNEGSKA (reference sequence). The CDR3 DNA reads as TGCAGTGCTCAGGACAGGGAGGGAGGATATTCACCCCTCCACTTT. It is translated as CSAQDREGGYSPLHF.

This clonotype occurred once. Its ends do not fully match the called genes, so a read error is possible. The CDR3: CASNQLSRAAEQYF. CDR3 DNA sequence: TGTGCCAGCAACCAACTCTCTAGAGCGGCCGAGCAGTACTTC. V gene TRBV3-1 combines with J gene TRBJ2-5; tentative D call: TRBD2 (5 bases). The assigned J gene may be wrong: the sequence end matches TRBJ2-7 better. CDR3 size: 14 residues. CDR1 is LGHDT and CDR2 is YNNKEL in the germline V gene (reference sequence).

This clonotype appeared a few times. The rearrangement links TRBV29-1 to TRBJ2-7; D remains ambiguous. Deletions cut 4 bases from V and 3 bases from J, with 10 bases between. CDR3 size: 12 residues. In germline, CDR1 is SQVTM, CDR2 ANQGSEA. The CDR3 nucleotides are TGCAGCGTTGTTAGGGATGGCTACGAGCAGTACTTC. Protein sequence: CSVVRDGYEQYF.

This clonotype was counted between two and nine times. V and J are TRBV20-1 and TRBJ2-3; D unresolved. The germline V gene has CDR1 DFQATT and CDR2 SNEGSKA (reference sequence). The V end was cut by 0 bases, the J end by 9 bases, with 10 bases between. This CDR3 is built from 12 residues. CDR3 loop: CSAREVDTTQYF. DNA for the CDR3: TGCAGTGCTAGAGAGGTTGATACGACGCAGTATTTT.

The V call is TRBV9, the J call TRBJ2-5; TRBD2 aligns across 7 bases. Germline CDR1 reads SGDLS; CDR2 reads YYNGEE. V trimming: 0 bases; J trimming: 11 bases; junction bases outside the gene matches: 16. CDR3 length: 16 amino acids. The CDR3 nucleotides are TGTGCCAGCAGCGTAGTCGGTCCAGCGGGGCACAATGAGCAGTACTTC. It translates to CASSVVGPAGHNEQYF.

This clonotype was detected only a few times. The CDR3 DNA is TGTGCCAGCAGCTTAGGGGGGGATTTCGACGAGCAGTACTTC. Protein product: CASSLGGDFDEQYF. The genes are TRBV5-6 and TRBJ2-7, with TRBD2 as a possible D gene (7 bases). CDR3 length equals 14 residues. CDR1 and CDR2 (germline): SGHDT, YYEEEE. V lost 2 bases and J 5 bases, leaving 14 bases between the germline ends.

This clonotype was observed a single time. The chain employs TRBV7-2 and TRBJ2-2, with D maybe TRBD2 (6 bases). This CDR3 is built from 16 residues. Per germline, CDR1 SGHTA and CDR2 FQGNSA. Trimming cost V 0 bases and J 6 bases, with 14 bases left between them. DNA of the CDR3: TGTGCCAGCAGCTTAGCCGGGGGAAGATACGCCGGGGAGCTGTTTTTT. Translating it yields CASSLAGGRYAGELFF.

The chain links TRBV5-1 to TRBJ2-6, with 7 bases matching TRBD1. The ends lost 4 bases at V and 0 bases at J; junction bases unmatched: 13. The CDR3 loop spans 19 amino acids. Germline assignment: CDR1 SGHRS and CDR2 YFSETQ. CDR3 protein: CASSMRQGALSSGANVLTF. The CDR3 DNA sequence: TGCGCCAGCAGCATGAGACAGGGCGCCTTGAGCTCTGGGGCCAACGTCCTGACTTTC.

This clonotype was counted once. This may arise from a read error, as a much more abundant clone is one base away. The chain is built from TRBV4-2 and TRBJ2-1, with TRBD2 matching over 14 bases. This CDR3 is built from 15 residues. The germline gives CDR1 LGHNA, CDR2 YNFKEQ. CDR3 nucleotide sequence: TGTGCCTGCAGCCTACCCGGGACTAGCGGGAGTGAGCAGTTCTTC. Translated: CACSLPGTSGSEQFF.

With respect to this clonotype: An end of the junction does not agree with germline; a read error may underlie this. The CDR3 DNA follows: TGTGCCAGCACCTTAGCTCTTAGCGTGGGCCAAGAGACCCAGTACTTC. Residues: CASTLALSVGQETQYF. V and J are TRBV7-9 and TRBJ2-5, with a tentative D call TRBD2 (5 bases). CDR1 and CDR2 from the germline V gene are SEHNR and FQNEAQ (reference sequence). The CDR3 runs 16 residues.

This clonotype was seen at least ten times. The chain links TRBV10-3 to TRBJ2-1; 11 nucleotides agree with TRBD2. The V segment lost 4 bases and the J segment 4 bases; nucleotides outside the gene matches: 15. The CDR3 covers 19 residues. Germline-derived CDR1 and CDR2 are ENHRY and SYGVKD. CDR3: CAISGGTSGRISGYNEQFF. The CDR3 bases are TGTGCCATCAGTGGGGGAACTAGCGGGAGAATCTCGGGGTACAATGAGCAGTTCTTC.

This chain connects TRBV7-2 to TRBJ1-1; D might be TRBD1 (6 bases). The germline V gene has CDR1 SGHTA and CDR2 FQGNSA. This CDR3 region has 15 residues. The V end was cut by 3 bases, the J end by 0 bases, with 11 bases between. This CDR3 reads CASSLREGVNTEAFF. The DNA for the CDR3 is TGTGCCAGCAGCTTGAGGGAGGGGGTGAACACTGAAGCTTTCTTT.

This clonotype was seen repeatedly, ten times or more. The chain links TRBV29-1 to TRBJ2-1; TRBD1 matches 7 bases. Looked up from germline, CDR1 is SQVTM and CDR2 is ANQGSEA. J gave up 5 bases and V 7 bases, and 11 bases lay outside the gene matches. The CDR3 runs 14 residues. CDR3 in DNA: TGCAGCGCCGAAGACAGGGACCACCACAATGAGCAGTTCTTC. It yields the protein CSAEDRDHHNEQFF.

The chain is built from TRBV7-2 and TRBJ1-4; the D gene is possibly TRBD1 (5 bases). V was clipped by 5 bases and J by 4 bases, with 11 bases between them. The V gene's germline CDR1 is SGHTA and CDR2 FQGNSA. The CDR3 loop spans 14 amino acids. As DNA, the CDR3 is TGTGCCAGCAGCACGCGACAGCGTAATGAAAAACTGTTTTTT. It encodes CASSTRQRNEKLFF.

This rearrangement joins TRBV7-2 to TRBJ2-5; weak D call: TRBD1 (7 bases). Trimming took off 1 base at V and 5 bases at J, with 26 bases between the two ends. Germline loops: CDR1 SGHTA, CDR2 FQGNSA. The CDR3 totals 19 residues. The CDR3 coding sequence is TGTGCCAGCAGCTTAGTGAGGAGGGTGGACAGGAGGTCCGTGGAGACCCAGTACTTC. It translates to CASSLVRRVDRRSVETQYF.